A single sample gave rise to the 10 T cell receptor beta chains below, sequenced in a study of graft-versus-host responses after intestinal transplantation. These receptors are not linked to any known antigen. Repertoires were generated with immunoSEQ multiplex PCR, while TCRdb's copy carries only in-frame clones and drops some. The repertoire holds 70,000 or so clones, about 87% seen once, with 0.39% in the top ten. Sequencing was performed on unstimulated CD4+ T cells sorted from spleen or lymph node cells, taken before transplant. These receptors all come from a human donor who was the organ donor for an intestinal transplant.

The CDR3, as DNA: TGTGCCATCAGTGCACCGGGACAGGAGGGCACAGATACGCAGTATTTT. It is translated as CAISAPGQEGTDTQYF. The chain carries TRBV10-3 and TRBJ2-3; 8 bases map to TRBD1. The V gene's germline CDR1 is ENHRY and CDR2 SYGVKD. The CDR3 totals 16 residues. V trimming: 4 bases; J trimming: 1 base; junction bases outside the gene matches: 7.

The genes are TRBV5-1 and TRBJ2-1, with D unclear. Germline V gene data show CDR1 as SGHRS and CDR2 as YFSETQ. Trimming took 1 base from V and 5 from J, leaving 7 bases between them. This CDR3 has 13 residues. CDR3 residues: CASSLSLNNEQFF. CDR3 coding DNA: TGCGCCAGCAGCTTGAGCCTGAACAATGAGCAGTTCTTC. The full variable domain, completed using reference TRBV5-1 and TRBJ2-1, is KAGVTQTPRYLIKTRGQQVTLSCSPISGHRSVSWYQQTPGQGLQFLFEYFSETQRNKGNFPGRFSGRQFSNSRSEMNVSTLELGDSALYLCASSLSLNNEQFFGPGTRLTVL.

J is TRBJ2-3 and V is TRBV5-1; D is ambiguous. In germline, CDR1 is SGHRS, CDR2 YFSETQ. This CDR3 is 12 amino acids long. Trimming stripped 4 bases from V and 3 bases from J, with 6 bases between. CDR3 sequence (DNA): TGCGCCAGCAGCGAGTCTACAGATACGCAGTATTTT. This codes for CASSESTDTQYF.

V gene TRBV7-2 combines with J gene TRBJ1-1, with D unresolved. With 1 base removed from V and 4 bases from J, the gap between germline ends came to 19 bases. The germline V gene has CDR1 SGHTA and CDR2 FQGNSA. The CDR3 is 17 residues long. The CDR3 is CASSLEAGFGTSTEAFF. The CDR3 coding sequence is TGTGCCAGCAGCTTAGAGGCAGGCTTCGGTACTAGCACTGAAGCTTTCTTT.

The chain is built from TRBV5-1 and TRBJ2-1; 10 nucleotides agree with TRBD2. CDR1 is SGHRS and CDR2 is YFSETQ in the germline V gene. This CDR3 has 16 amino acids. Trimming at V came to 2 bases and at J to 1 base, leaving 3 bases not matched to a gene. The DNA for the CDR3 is TGCGCCAGCAGCTTAGCGGGGGGGATATCCTACAATGAGCAGTTCTTC. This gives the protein CASSLAGGISYNEQFF.

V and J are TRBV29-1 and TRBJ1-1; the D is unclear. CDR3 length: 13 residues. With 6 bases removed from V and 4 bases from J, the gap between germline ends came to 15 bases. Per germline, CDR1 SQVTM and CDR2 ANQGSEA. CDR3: CSVAWTYRTEAFF. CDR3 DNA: TGCAGCGTAGCCTGGACTTACCGCACTGAAGCTTTCTTT.

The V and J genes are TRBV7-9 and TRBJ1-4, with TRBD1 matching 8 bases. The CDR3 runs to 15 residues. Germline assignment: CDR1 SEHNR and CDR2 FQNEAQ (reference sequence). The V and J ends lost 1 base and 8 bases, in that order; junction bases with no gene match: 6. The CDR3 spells CASSLEGTGYEKLFF. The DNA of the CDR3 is TGTGCCAGCAGCTTAGAAGGGACAGGTTACGAAAAACTGTTTTTT.

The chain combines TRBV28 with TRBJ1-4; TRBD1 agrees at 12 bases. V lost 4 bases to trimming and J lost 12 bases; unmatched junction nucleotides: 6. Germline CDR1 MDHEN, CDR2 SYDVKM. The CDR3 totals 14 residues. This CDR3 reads CASSSVGQGAQLFF. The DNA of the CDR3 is TGTGCCAGCAGTTCCGTGGGACAGGGGGCACAACTGTTTTTT.

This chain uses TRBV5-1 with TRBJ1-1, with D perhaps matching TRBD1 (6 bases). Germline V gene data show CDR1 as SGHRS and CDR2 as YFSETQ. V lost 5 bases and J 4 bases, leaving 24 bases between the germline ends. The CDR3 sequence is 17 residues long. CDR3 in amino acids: CASRPIGNRADTTEAFF. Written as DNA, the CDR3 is TGCGCCAGCAGACCTATTGGCAACAGGGCAGATACCACTGAAGCTTTCTTT.

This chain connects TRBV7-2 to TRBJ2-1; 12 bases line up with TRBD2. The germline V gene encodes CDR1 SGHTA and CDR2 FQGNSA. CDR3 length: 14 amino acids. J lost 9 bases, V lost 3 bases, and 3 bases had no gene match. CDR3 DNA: TGTGCCAGCAGCTTGGAACTAGCGGGGGGTGAGCAGTTCTTC. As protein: CASSLELAGGEQFF. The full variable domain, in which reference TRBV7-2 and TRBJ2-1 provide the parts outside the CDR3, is GAGVSQSPSNKVTEKGKDVELRCDPISGHTALYWYRQSLGQGLEFLIYFQGNSAPDKSGLPSDRFSAERTGGSVSTLTIQRTQQEDSAVYLCASSLELAGGEQFFGPGTRLTVL.